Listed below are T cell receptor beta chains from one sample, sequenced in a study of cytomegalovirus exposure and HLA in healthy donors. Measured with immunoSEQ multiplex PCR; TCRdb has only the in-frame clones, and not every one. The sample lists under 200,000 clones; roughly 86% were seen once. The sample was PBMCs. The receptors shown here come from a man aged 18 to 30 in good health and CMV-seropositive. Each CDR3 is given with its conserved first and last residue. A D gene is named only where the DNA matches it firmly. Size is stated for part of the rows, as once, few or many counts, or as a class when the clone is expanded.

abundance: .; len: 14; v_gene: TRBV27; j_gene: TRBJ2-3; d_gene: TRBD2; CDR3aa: CASSLIGGTDTQYF; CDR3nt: TGTGCCAGCAGTTTAATCGGGGGGACAGATACGCAGTATTTT
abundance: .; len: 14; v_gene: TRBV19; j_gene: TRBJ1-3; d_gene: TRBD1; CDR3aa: CASSIGTAGNTIYF; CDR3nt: TGTGCCAGTAGTATTGGGACAGCTGGAAACACCATATATTTT
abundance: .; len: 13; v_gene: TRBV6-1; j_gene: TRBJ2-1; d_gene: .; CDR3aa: CASSDRGVDEQFF; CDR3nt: TGTGCCAGCAGTGACCGAGGTGTCGATGAGCAGTTCTTC
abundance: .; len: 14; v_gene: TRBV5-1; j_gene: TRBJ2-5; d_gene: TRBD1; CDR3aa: CASSMGQGEETQYF; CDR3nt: TGCGCCAGCAGCATGGGACAGGGTGAAGAGACCCAGTACTTC
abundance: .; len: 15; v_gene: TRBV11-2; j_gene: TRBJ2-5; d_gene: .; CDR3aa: CASSRAKQGSSAVYF; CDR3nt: TGTGCCAGCAGCCGGGCCAAACAGGGTAGCAGTGCCGTGTACTTC
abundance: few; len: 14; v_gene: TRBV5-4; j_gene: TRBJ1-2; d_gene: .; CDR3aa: CASRGGDQGYGYTF; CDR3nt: TGTGCCAGCAGGGGAGGGGACCAGGGGTATGGCTACACCTTC
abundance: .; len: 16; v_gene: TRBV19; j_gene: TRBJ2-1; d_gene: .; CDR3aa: CASSIGGSPFYNEQFF; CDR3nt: TGTGCCAGTAGTATTGGTGGGAGCCCCTTCTACAATGAGCAGTTCTTC
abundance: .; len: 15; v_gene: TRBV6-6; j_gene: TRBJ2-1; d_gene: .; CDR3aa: CASITRESSYNEQFF; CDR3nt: TGTGCCAGCATCACCCGGGAGAGCTCCTACAATGAGCAGTTCTTC
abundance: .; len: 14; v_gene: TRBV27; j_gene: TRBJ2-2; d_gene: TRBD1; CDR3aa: CASSRGPSTGELFF; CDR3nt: TGTGCCAGCTCCAGGGGGCCGAGCACCGGGGAGCTGTTTTTT
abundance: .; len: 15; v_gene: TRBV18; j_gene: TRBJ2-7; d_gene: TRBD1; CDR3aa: CASSRTGSRSYEQYF; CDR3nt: TGTGCCAGCTCACGGACAGGTTCCCGCTCCTACGAGCAGTACTTC
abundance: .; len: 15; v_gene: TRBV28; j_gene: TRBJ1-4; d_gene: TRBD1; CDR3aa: CASSSQGATNEKLFF; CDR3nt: TGTGCCAGCAGTTCCCAGGGGGCAACTAATGAAAAACTGTTTTTT
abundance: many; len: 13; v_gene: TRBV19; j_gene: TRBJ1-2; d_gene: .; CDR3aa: CASSSDSNYGYTF; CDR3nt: TGTGCCAGTAGTTCAGACAGTAACTATGGCTACACCTTC
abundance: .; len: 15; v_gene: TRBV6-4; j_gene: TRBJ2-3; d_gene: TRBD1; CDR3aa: CASSEGQGSTDTQYF; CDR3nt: TGTGCCAGCAGTGAAGGACAGGGTAGCACAGATACGCAGTATTTT
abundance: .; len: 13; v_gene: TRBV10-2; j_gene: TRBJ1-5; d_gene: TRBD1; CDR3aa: CASKQGSNQPQHF; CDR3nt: TGCGCCAGCAAACAGGGGAGCAATCAGCCCCAGCATTTT
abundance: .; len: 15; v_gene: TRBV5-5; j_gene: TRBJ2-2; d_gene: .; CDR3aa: CASSLTGSNTGELFF; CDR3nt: TGTGCCAGCAGCTTAACGGGATCGAACACCGGGGAGCTGTTTTTT
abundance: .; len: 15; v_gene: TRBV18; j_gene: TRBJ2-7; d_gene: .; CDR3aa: CASSPPGLYTYEQYF; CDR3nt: TGTGCCAGCTCACCTCCGGGACTCTACACCTACGAGCAGTACTTC
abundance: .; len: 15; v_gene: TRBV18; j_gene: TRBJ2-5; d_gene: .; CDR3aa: CASSPRPQGTGTQYF; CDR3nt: TGTGCCAGCTCACCACGTCCCCAGGGTACTGGAACCCAGTACTTC
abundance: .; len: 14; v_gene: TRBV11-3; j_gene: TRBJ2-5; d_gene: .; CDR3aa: CASSLAPPRETQYF; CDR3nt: TGTGCCAGCAGCTTAGCTCCCCCCCGGGAAACCCAGTACTTC
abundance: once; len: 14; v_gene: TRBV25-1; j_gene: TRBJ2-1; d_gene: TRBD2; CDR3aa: CASSEFGRFNEQFF; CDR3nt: TGTGCCAGCAGTGAATTCGGGAGGTTCAATGAGCAGTTCTTC
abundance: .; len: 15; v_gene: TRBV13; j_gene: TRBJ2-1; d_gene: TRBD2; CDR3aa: CASSRGLAEYNEQFF; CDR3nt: TGTGCCAGCAGCCGAGGACTAGCGGAGTACAATGAGCAGTTCTTC